The rows below give T cell receptor beta chains drawn from one sample of a study of cytomegalovirus exposure and HLA in healthy donors. Generated by immunoSEQ multiplex PCR, the TCRdb table keeps only in-frame clones and is missing some. The table lists fewer than 100,000 clones, about 74% of them singletons. Sequenced: PBMCs. The receptors were gathered from a man aged 60 to 75 in good health and CMV-seropositive. CDR3s include the opening cysteine and the closing phenylalanine or tryptophan. A D gene is named only where the DNA matches it firmly. Size is stated for part of the rows, as once, few or many counts, or as a class when the clone is expanded.

D gene	V gene	clone size	J gene	CDR3 DNA	CDR3 protein
NA	TRBV6-1	NA	TRBJ1-5	TGTGCCAGCAGTCCAAAAGGGGGTAAGTCTCAGCCCCAGCATTTT	CASSPKGGKSQPQHF
TRBD1	TRBV13	few	TRBJ1-1	TGTGCCAGCAGCTTAGGGGGACAGGAAGCTTTCTTT	CASSLGGQEAFF
NA	TRBV18	NA	TRBJ2-5	TGTGCCAGCTCACCACCCTCGACAGGCCTAGAGACCCAGTACTTC	CASSPPSTGLETQYF
NA	TRBV11-2	NA	TRBJ1-2	TGTGCCAGCAGCCCAGGGGTCAGAGACTATGGCTACACCTTC	CASSPGVRDYGYTF
NA	TRBV18	NA	TRBJ2-5	TGTGCCAGTTCACGGGGGCCGGAGACCCAGTACTTC	CASSRGPETQYF
NA	TRBV7-2	NA	TRBJ2-5	TGTGCCAGGGAGGGGCTTAGGGCCCAAGAGACCCAGTACTTC	CAREGLRAQETQYF
NA	TRBV6-1	NA	TRBJ1-2	TGTGCCAGCGGGGGGGGGCAGGGCTATGGCTACACCTTC	CASGGGQGYGYTF
NA	TRBV29-1	NA	TRBJ2-3	TGCAGCGTTGTGTTCTGGGCAGGGGGGCGCACAGATACGCAGTATTTT	CSVVFWAGGRTDTQYF
TRBD1	TRBV6-5	NA	TRBJ1-5	TGTGCCAGCAGTAAAGGACAGGGAGGTTATCAGCCCCAGCATTTT	CASSKGQGGYQPQHF
TRBD1	TRBV7-3	NA	TRBJ1-2	TGTGCCAGCAGCAATCCAGGGGGAGAGGGCTACACCTTC	CASSNPGGEGYTF
TRBD1	TRBV29-1	NA	TRBJ2-2	TGCAGCGCCTTGGACAGGAACACCGGGGAGCTGGTTTTT	CSALDRNTGELVF
TRBD1	TRBV5-4	NA	TRBJ2-7	TGTGCCAGCAGCCAACGGGACAGGAGGAGCTCCTACGAGCAGTACTTC	CASSQRDRRSSYEQYF
TRBD1	TRBV7-2	NA	TRBJ1-5	TGTGCCAGCAGCTTAGTACAGGGGGGACAGCCCCAGCATTTT	CASSLVQGGQPQHF
TRBD2	TRBV2	once	TRBJ2-1	TGTGCCAGCAGTGAAGATGAGGGACTAGCGGGGGCCTACAATGAGCAGTTCTTC	CASSEDEGLAGAYNEQFF
TRBD1	TRBV6-6	NA	TRBJ2-6	TGTGCCAGCAGCTCGGACAGGCCCTCTGGGGCCAACGTCCTGACTTTC	CASSSDRPSGANVLTF
TRBD1	TRBV18	NA	TRBJ2-7	TGTGCCAGCTCATCGACAGGGAACCTATACGAGCAGTACTTC	CASSSTGNLYEQYF
NA	TRBV7-9	NA	TRBJ1-1	TGTGCCAGCAGCTTAGGGGGAGACACTGAAGCTTTCTTT	CASSLGGDTEAFF
NA	TRBV2	NA	TRBJ1-4	TGTGCCAGCACGGGGGAAAAACTGTTTTTT	CASTGEKLFF
NA	TRBV21-1	few	TRBJ1-6	TGTGCCAGCAGCAAAGCCAGCCAGGGGCCCTCCTACGCCGATAATTCACCCCTCCACTTT	CASSKASQGPSYADNSPLHF
TRBD1	TRBV5-4	NA	TRBJ1-4	TGTGCCAGCAGCTTGAACATACAGGGGCAGAATGAAAAACTGTTTTTT	CASSLNIQGQNEKLFF
TRBD1	TRBV7-8	NA	TRBJ2-7	TGTGCCAGCAAAACAGGGGCGACTCTCTACGAGCAGTACTTC	CASKTGATLYEQYF
TRBD1	TRBV5-4	NA	TRBJ2-5	TGTGCCAGCAGCTTGTCCGTGGACAGGGGGCCTGAGACCCAGTACTTC	CASSLSVDRGPETQYF
TRBD1	TRBV6-1	NA	TRBJ2-1	TGTGCCAGCAGTGGCTCCTTACAAGGGGGCGGAACCAACAATGAGCAGTTCTTC	CASSGSLQGGGTNNEQFF
NA	TRBV7-8	NA	TRBJ2-7	TGTGCCAGCAGTCCCCTTGGGTCGGGTTACGAGCAGTACTTC	CASSPLGSGYEQYF
NA	TRBV6-5	NA	TRBJ1-2	TGTGCCAGCAGTTCCTGGACAGCAAACTATGGCTACACCTTC	CASSSWTANYGYTF
TRBD2	TRBV7-9	NA	TRBJ2-3	TGTGCCAGCAGCTGGCCTAGCGGGGGGAACACAGATACGCAGTATTTT	CASSWPSGGNTDTQYF
TRBD1	TRBV15	NA	TRBJ1-6	TGTGCCACCAGCAGACAACAGGGGGGTAATTCACCCCTCCACTTT	CATSRQQGGNSPLHF
TRBD2	TRBV6-6	NA	TRBJ2-3	TGTGCCAGCAGTTACGCGGGGGGCCGCACAGATACGCAGTATTTT	CASSYAGGRTDTQYF
NA	TRBV6-5	NA	TRBJ1-1	TGTGCCAGCAGAACGGTGGGCCCTGAAGCTTTCTTT	CASRTVGPEAFF
TRBD2	TRBV11-3	NA	TRBJ2-3	TGTGCCAGCAGCTCCGCCTCACTCCAGCGGGGGGGCCGAGATACGCAGTATTTT	CASSSASLQRGGRDTQYF
TRBD2	TRBV29-1	NA	TRBJ2-3	TGCAGCGTTTGGCTAGCGGGGGGCCACACAGATACGCAGTATTTT	CSVWLAGGHTDTQYF
TRBD2	TRBV18	NA	TRBJ2-1	TGTGCCAGCTCACAACTAGCGGGGTCTAGCTCCTACAATGAGCAGTTCTTC	CASSQLAGSSSYNEQFF
TRBD1	TRBV29-1	once	TRBJ2-7	TGCAGCGTTGAGGACAGGGAATCCTACGAGCAGTACTTC	CSVEDRESYEQYF
TRBD2	TRBV19	NA	TRBJ2-1	TGTGCCAGTAGCACTAGCGGGGGGGCCCGATATGAGCAGTTCTTC	CASSTSGGARYEQFF
NA	TRBV6-6	few	TRBJ1-6	TGTGCCAGCAGTACGGACAGAACGAATTCACCCCTCCACTTT	CASSTDRTNSPLHF
NA	TRBV19	NA	TRBJ1-6	TGTGCCAGTAGTCCTCTCCCCTCCTATAATTCACCCCTCCACTTT	CASSPLPSYNSPLHF
TRBD1	TRBV7-2	few	TRBJ2-5	TGTGCCAGCAGCCTACAGGGGGCGCAAGAGACCCAGTACTTC	CASSLQGAQETQYF
NA	TRBV27	NA	TRBJ1-1	TGTGCCAGCCGGATCCGGGACACCTCGAACACTGAAGCTTTCTTT	CASRIRDTSNTEAFF
NA	TRBV7-6	NA	TRBJ2-7	TGTGCCAGCAGCTTCGCCCCCGGGACTCACCACGAGCAGTACTTC	CASSFAPGTHHEQYF
TRBD1	TRBV5-8	NA	TRBJ1-6	TGTGCCAGCATCCCCGTTCGGGACAGGGGAAATTCACCCCTCCACTTT	CASIPVRDRGNSPLHF
NA	TRBV11-2	NA	TRBJ1-1	TGTGCCAGCAGCTTAGAAAGGGGCACTGAAGCTTTCTTT	CASSLERGTEAFF
NA	TRBV4-1	few	TRBJ1-5	TGCGCCAGCAGTCCCACACGGGGGAAGATGGGCAATCAGCCCCAGCATTTT	CASSPTRGKMGNQPQHF
NA	TRBV6-1	once	TRBJ2-7	TGTGCCAGCAGTGAAGCGGCCCCTTCCGAGCAGTACTTC	CASSEAAPSEQYF
TRBD2	TRBV6-5	once	TRBJ2-5	TGTGCCAGCAGTGGGAGCCGGGGGGGGACAGAGACCCAGTACTTC	CASSGSRGGTETQYF
TRBD1	TRBV7-3	NA	TRBJ1-1	TGTGCCAGCAGCGCTAGCAGGGGGCTAGGCACTGAAGCTTTCTTT	CASSASRGLGTEAFF
NA	TRBV2	NA	TRBJ1-5	TGTGCCAGCAGTCCGGCGGGGAGGAATAGCAATCAGCCCCAGCATTTT	CASSPAGRNSNQPQHF
NA	TRBV4-2	NA	TRBJ2-2	TGTGCCAGCAGCCAAGAACCAGGGATGGGGACCGGGGAGCTGTTTTTT	CASSQEPGMGTGELFF
TRBD2	TRBV20-1	NA	TRBJ2-1	TGCAGTGCAAGAGGGACTACTGAGCAGTTCTTC	CSARGTTEQFF
NA	TRBV4-1	NA	TRBJ2-6	TGCGCCAGCAGCCAAAGAATTGCTCAGGCCTCTGGGGCCAACGTCCTGACTTTC	CASSQRIAQASGANVLTF
TRBD1	TRBV10-3	NA	TRBJ1-5	TGTGCCATAACAGGGGATAGCAATCAGCCCCAGCATTTT	CAITGDSNQPQHF
TRBD1	TRBV4-1	NA	TRBJ2-5	TGCGCCAGCAGCGCTACACCAGGACAGGGTGGGGAGACCCAGTACTTC	CASSATPGQGGETQYF
TRBD2	TRBV19	NA	TRBJ2-1	TGTGCCAGTACCCCGCCGGGCCCCACGGGGGGTGAGCAGTTCTTC	CASTPPGPTGGEQFF
TRBD2	TRBV9	NA	TRBJ2-5	TGTGCCAGCAGCGCCACTAGCGGGGGGGCACAAGAGACCCAGTACTTC	CASSATSGGAQETQYF
TRBD2	TRBV2	few	TRBJ2-7	TGTGCCAGCAAAATATTTGCAGGACTAGCGGGAATCTCCTACGAGCAGTACTTC	CASKIFAGLAGISYEQYF
NA	TRBV11-2	once	TRBJ1-6	TGTGCCAGCAGCTACACTAATACAAACGGGGGCTCCTATAATTCACCCCTCCACTTT	CASSYTNTNGGSYNSPLHF
NA	TRBV6-5	NA	TRBJ2-7	TGTGCCAGCAGAAGTCAGGTTGGCTACGAGCAGTACTTC	CASRSQVGYEQYF
NA	TRBV5-4	NA	TRBJ2-5	TGTGCCAGCAGCAACCCTACAGAGACCCAGTACTTC	CASSNPTETQYF